These 13 T cell receptor beta chains were sequenced from one sample in a study of shared clonotypes between healthy human individuals. Some clones are missing from TCRdb's copy, which holds only in-frame ones; the method was immunoSEQ multiplex PCR. The data contain about 2 million clones, 85% to 95% of them singletons. The sample comprised naive CD4+ T cells sorted from blood. Stated subset: CD45RA+ positively selected. Every receptor here comes from a man aged 18 to 35 in good health.

The chain is built from TRBV19 and TRBJ2-1; D remains ambiguous. CDR1 and CDR2 from the germline V gene are LNHDA and SQIVND (reference sequence). The CDR3 extends over 11 amino acids. With 6 bases removed from V and 4 bases from J, the gap between germline ends came to 4 bases. In DNA, the CDR3 is TGTGCCAGTAGGGAGTACAATGAGCAGTTCTTC. As protein: CASREYNEQFF. Full variable domain (outside the CDR3, taken from reference TRBV19 and TRBJ2-1): DGGITQSPKYLFRKEGQNVTLSCEQNLNHDAMYWYRQDPGQGLRLIYYSQIVNDFQKGDIAEGYSVSREKKESFPLTVTSAQKNPTAFYLCASREYNEQFFGPGTRLTVL.

The chain is built from TRBV28 and TRBJ1-2; D is perhaps TRBD1 (6 bases). V lost 7 bases to trimming and J lost 5 bases, with 14 bases between them. Germline CDR1 MDHEN, CDR2 SYDVKM. The length of the CDR3 is 13 residues. The CDR3 DNA sequence: TGTGCCAGCAAGAAAGGGGGTGAATATGGCTACACCTTC. Protein product: CASKKGGEYGYTF.

CDR3 loop: CASSLIQGDRVEKLFF. The CDR3 DNA reads TGTGCCAGCAGCTTAATACAGGGGGATCGGGTTGAAAAACTGTTTTTT. The chain is built from TRBV5-5 and TRBJ1-4; 8 bases agree with TRBD1. V was pared by 2 bases and J by 7 bases, with 10 bases of the junction left unmatched. CDR1 is SGHKS and CDR2 is YYEKEE in the germline V gene (reference sequence). This CDR3 comprises 16 residues.

For this clone: A much larger clone is a single base away; this may be a read error. This chain connects TRBV10-3 to TRBJ2-5; possibly TRBD1 or TRBD2 for D (5 bases each). V lost 0 bases and J lost 1, with 6 bases in between. CDR3 length: 14 residues. Per germline, CDR1 ENHRY and CDR2 SYGVKD. CDR3 amino acids: CAISESGVQETQYF. CDR3 nucleotide sequence: TGTGCCATCAGTGAGTCGGGGGTCCAAGAGACCCAGTACTTC.

The chain combines TRBV12-5 with TRBJ2-3, with D tentatively TRBD2 (7 bases). The CDR3 sequence is 16 residues long. Germline CDR1 and CDR2: LGHNT and FRNRAP. V lost 5 bases and J 2 bases, leaving 17 bases between the germline ends. In DNA, the CDR3 is TGTGCTAGTGGTCCACGGGCCGGGGGGCCCACAGATACGCAGTATTTT. It is translated as CASGPRAGGPTDTQYF.

The chain joins TRBV5-1 to TRBJ2-6; D is unclear. V was trimmed by 0 bases and J by 0 bases, leaving 13 bases between them. Germline V lookup: CDR1 SGHRS, CDR2 YFSETQ. The CDR3 covers 18 residues. CDR3 nucleotide sequence: TGCGCCAGCAGCTTGGGGAGTACGGGCTACTCTGGGGCCAACGTCCTGACTTTC. Its translation: CASSLGSTGYSGANVLTF.

In its sample, this clone was seen once. This rearrangement joins TRBV6-5 to TRBJ2-7; D may correspond to TRBD1 or TRBD2 (5 bases each). V lost 4 bases and J 2 bases, leaving 15 bases between the germline ends. Per the germline V gene, CDR1 is MNHEY and CDR2 is SVGAGI. The CDR3 spans 15 residues. The CDR3 region has the DNA TGTGCCAGCAGTTCGCATTGGGACGGAACCTACGAGCAGTACTTC. It codes for CASSSHWDGTYEQYF.

This clone has more than one count but fewer than ten. The J gene is TRBJ1-1, the V gene TRBV29-1, with a possible D match to TRBD1 (6 bases). CDR1 and CDR2 (germline): SQVTM, ANQGSEA. The ends were cut back, 7 bases at V and 1 base at J, with 13 bases in the middle. This CDR3 has 13 residues. CDR3 nucleotide sequence: TGCAGCGCTCCCGGGGGCTGGAACACTGAAGCTTTCTTT. This encodes CSAPGGWNTEAFF.

This sequence joins TRBV5-1 and TRBJ1-3; weak D call: TRBD1 (5 bases). This CDR3 contains 15 residues. Between the trimmed V and J ends, which lost 4 bases and 4 bases, there was a span of 15 bases. CDR1 SGHRS and CDR2 YFSETQ come from the germline V gene. The CDR3 DNA reads as TGCGCCAGCAGCATTAGGGGAGAGAACGGAAACACCATATATTTT. It yields the protein CASSIRGENGNTIYF.

This sequence joins TRBV20-1 and TRBJ2-3, with D unresolved. Trimming stripped 3 bases from V and 6 bases from J, with 4 bases between. The CDR3 loop spans 10 amino acids. The germline V gene has CDR1 DFQATT and CDR2 SNEGSKA (reference sequence). CDR3 protein: CSARYDTQYF. CDR3 sequence (DNA): TGCAGTGCTAGGTACGATACGCAGTATTTT.

This chain uses TRBV11-2 with TRBJ1-1, with 7 nucleotides matching TRBD1. Trimming took 0 bases from V and 4 from J; bases not matched to a gene: 14. The germline V gene has CDR1 SGHAT and CDR2 FQNNGV. This CDR3 comprises 18 residues. The CDR3 spells CASSLDTGVSSRRTEAFF. The CDR3 DNA follows: TGTGCCAGCAGCTTAGATACAGGGGTGAGCTCGCGTCGCACTGAAGCTTTCTTT.

On this clone: The sample has other DNA sequences that encode this CDR3 too. This rearrangement joins TRBV28 to TRBJ2-5, with D possibly TRBD1 on 6 matching bases. Trimming removed 3 bases from V and 5 bases from J, with 10 bases in between. The CDR3 is 13 amino acids. In germline, CDR1 is MDHEN, CDR2 SYDVKM. This CDR3 reads CASSFRGWETQYF. CDR3 nucleotide sequence: TGTGCCAGCAGTTTTAGGGGGTGGGAGACCCAGTACTTC.

The gene calls are TRBV19 and TRBJ2-7; 10 bases agree with TRBD1. CDR1 LNHDA and CDR2 SQIVND come from the germline V gene (reference sequence). The trim removed 7 bases at V and 5 bases at J, leaving 8 bases unmatched. The CDR3 is 14 amino acids. The CDR3 coding sequence is TGTGCCAGTAAAGGGACAGGGGTCACCCACGAGCAGTACTTC. It codes for CASKGTGVTHEQYF.